The rows below give T cell receptor beta chains drawn from one sample of a study of human T cells and chemical hapten exposure. Each CDR3 protein is one row after TCRdb ran MiXCR on the RACE reads. Altogether about 160,000 distinct CDR3 sequences are present, around a quarter being singletons, with the ten largest covering about 2%. The sequencing used whole blood, collected in connection with sensitization to the hapten diphenylcyclopropenone (DPC). The receptors originated from a woman aged 18-29 years with alopecia areata. Some clones in this sample may be carry-over from other donors' samples. Both conserved end residues are part of each CDR3. A D gene is named only where the DNA matches it firmly. Size values are once, few and many counts, or a class for expanded clones, and some rows have none.

abundance: few; d_gene: NA; v_gene: TRBV4-3; j_gene: TRBJ1-4; CDR3nt: TGCGCCAGCAGCCACGGCTCAACTAATGAAAAACTGTTTTTT; CDR3aa: CASSHGSTNEKLFF
abundance: few; d_gene: NA; v_gene: TRBV3-1; j_gene: TRBJ2-2; CDR3nt: TGTGCCAGCAGCTTTCTAGGAATGGGCGGGGAGCTGTTTTTT; CDR3aa: CASSFLGMGGELFF
abundance: NA; d_gene: NA; v_gene: TRBV5-4; j_gene: TRBJ2-7; CDR3nt: TGTGCCAGCAGCTTGGACCGCAGCTCCTACGAGCAGTACTTC; CDR3aa: CASSLDRSSYEQYF
abundance: many; d_gene: NA; v_gene: TRBV7-2; j_gene: TRBJ2-2; CDR3nt: TGTGCCAGCAGCTCCTCTGGGGAGCTGTTTTTT; CDR3aa: CASSSSGELFF
abundance: NA; d_gene: NA; v_gene: TRBV25-1; j_gene: TRBJ1-1; CDR3nt: TGTGCCAGCAGCGACCGAGTAACCACTGAAGCTTTCTTT; CDR3aa: CASSDRVTTEAFF
abundance: NA; d_gene: NA; v_gene: TRBV29-1; j_gene: TRBJ2-1; CDR3nt: TGCAGCGTGGGAGCTTATGAGCAGTTCTTC; CDR3aa: CSVGAYEQFF
abundance: NA; d_gene: NA; v_gene: TRBV7-8; j_gene: TRBJ2-7; CDR3nt: TGTGCCAGCAGCTTAGAGTTGCTTTACGAGCAGTACTTC; CDR3aa: CASSLELLYEQYF
abundance: NA; d_gene: TRBD1; v_gene: TRBV29-1; j_gene: TRBJ2-3; CDR3nt: TGCAGCGCATCGACAGGGAGCACAGATACGCAGTATTTT; CDR3aa: CSASTGSTDTQYF
abundance: few; d_gene: NA; v_gene: TRBV11-3; j_gene: TRBJ1-1; CDR3nt: TGTGCCAGCAGCCCAAGTAGCACTGAAGCTTTCTTT; CDR3aa: CASSPSSTEAFF
abundance: few; d_gene: NA; v_gene: TRBV7-2; j_gene: TRBJ1-3; CDR3nt: TGTGCCAGCAGCTTAGTGGGCGGTTCTGGAAACACCATATATTTT; CDR3aa: CASSLVGGSGNTIYF
abundance: NA; d_gene: TRBD2; v_gene: TRBV6-5; j_gene: TRBJ2-4; CDR3nt: TGTGCCAGCAGTTACGGTGGGAGGGCAAACATTCAGTACTTC; CDR3aa: CASSYGGRANIQYF
abundance: NA; d_gene: NA; v_gene: TRBV7-9; j_gene: TRBJ2-1; CDR3nt: TGTGCCAGCAGCTTGAACACCGGGACCTTCAATGAGCAGTTCTTC; CDR3aa: CASSLNTGTFNEQFF
abundance: NA; d_gene: NA; v_gene: TRBV4-1; j_gene: TRBJ2-1; CDR3nt: TGCGCCAGCCGAACCTTCGGCTCAGGGGCGGGGGAGCAGTTCTTC; CDR3aa: CASRTFGSGAGEQFF
abundance: NA; d_gene: NA; v_gene: TRBV9; j_gene: TRBJ1-1; CDR3nt: TGTGCCAGCAGCGCACTCACAGGGAACACTGAAGCTTTCTTT; CDR3aa: CASSALTGNTEAFF
abundance: many; d_gene: NA; v_gene: TRBV6-4; j_gene: TRBJ2-1; CDR3nt: TGTGCCAGCAGTTTGACGGTGCGGAATGAGCAGTTCTTC; CDR3aa: CASSLTVRNEQFF